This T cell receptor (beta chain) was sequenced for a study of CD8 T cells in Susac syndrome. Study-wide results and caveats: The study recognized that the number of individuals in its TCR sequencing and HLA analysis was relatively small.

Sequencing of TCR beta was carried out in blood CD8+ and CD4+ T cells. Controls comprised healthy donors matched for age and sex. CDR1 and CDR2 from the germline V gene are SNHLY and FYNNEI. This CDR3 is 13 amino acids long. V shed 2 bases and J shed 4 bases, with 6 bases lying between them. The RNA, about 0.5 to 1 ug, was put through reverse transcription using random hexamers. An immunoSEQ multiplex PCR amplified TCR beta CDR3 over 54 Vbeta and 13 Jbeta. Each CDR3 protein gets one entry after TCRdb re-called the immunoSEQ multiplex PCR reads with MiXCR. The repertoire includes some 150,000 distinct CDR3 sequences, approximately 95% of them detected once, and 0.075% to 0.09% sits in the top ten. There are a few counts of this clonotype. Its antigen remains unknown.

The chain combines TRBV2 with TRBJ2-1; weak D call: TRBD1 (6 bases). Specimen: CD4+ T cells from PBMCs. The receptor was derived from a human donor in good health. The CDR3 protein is CASSETGYNEQFF. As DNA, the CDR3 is TGTGCCAGCAGTGAAACAGGGTACAATGAGCAGTTCTTC.